Shown below are 19 T cell receptor beta chains from a single sample sequenced in a study of shared T cell receptors in the human thymus. Profiled with immunoSEQ multiplex PCR; TCRdb holds only in-frame clones, not every one. Of about 540,000 clones listed, roughly 74% were seen once; the top ten hold roughly 0.013%. In addition, the sample was reused for a study of human thymus T cells.

Sequenced: thymocytes. These receptors originate from a boy younger than two with a congenital heart defect.

The chain couples TRBV6-4 to TRBJ2-1; TRBD2 matches 8 bases. The CDR3 loop spans 17 amino acids. CDR1 is MRHNA, CDR2 SNTAGT, per germline. V was pared by 6 bases and J by 2 bases, with 12 bases of the junction left unmatched. As DNA, the CDR3 is TGTGCCAGCAGGGACCCCAGAGAGCGGGAGACCTACAATGAGCAGTTCTTC. It specifies CASRDPRERETYNEQFF.

The table lists this clone with a count of one. The V gene is TRBV15, the J gene TRBJ2-4; D possibly corresponds to TRBD2 (5 bases). In germline, CDR1 is LNHNV, CDR2 YYDKDF (reference sequence). V was pared by 6 bases and J by 7 bases, with 19 bases between. CDR3 length: 15 amino acids. The CDR3 DNA is TGTGCCACCAGACTTAAGGCCCAGCGAGGGAACATTCAGTACTTC. Its translation is CATRLKAQRGNIQYF.

The V call is TRBV29-1, the J call TRBJ2-5, with D perhaps matching TRBD2 (7 bases). The CDR3 runs to 14 residues. Trimming shortened V by 5 bases and J by 2 bases, and 15 bases separated the two germline ends. CDR1 and CDR2 from the germline V gene are SQVTM and ANQGSEA. CDR3 protein: CSVRRGGTQETQYF. DNA for the CDR3: TGCAGCGTTCGAAGGGGGGGCACACAAGAGACCCAGTACTTC.

The chain links TRBV7-2 to TRBJ1-1; D call uncertain. V dropped 1 base and J dropped 7 bases, with 7 bases sitting between them. Germline loops: CDR1 SGHTA, CDR2 FQGNSA. The CDR3 extends over 12 amino acids. CDR3 sequence reads: CASSLGLVEAFF. In DNA form, the CDR3 reads TGTGCCAGCAGCTTAGGGCTCGTTGAAGCTTTCTTT.

The rearrangement joins TRBV5-1 to TRBJ1-1; 7 bases agree with TRBD1. The V gene end was trimmed by 1 base and the J gene end by 6 bases; junction bases not matched to a gene: 3. The germline CDR1 and CDR2 sequences are SGHRS and YFSETQ. The CDR3 has 13 residues. CDR3: CASSLRDSSEAFF. CDR3 nucleotide sequence: TGCGCCAGCAGCTTGAGGGACAGCTCTGAAGCTTTCTTT.

The chain carries TRBV27 and TRBJ1-5, with TRBD1 matching over 9 bases. The CDR3 extends over 16 amino acids. The J segment lost 1 base and the V segment lost 5 bases, leaving 6 bases of the junction unmatched. Germline CDR1 and CDR2: MNHEY and SMNVEV (reference sequence). The CDR3 loop is CASSPYRGPSNQPQHF. CDR3 in DNA: TGTGCCAGCAGTCCATACAGGGGGCCGAGCAATCAGCCCCAGCATTTT.

This chain links TRBV27 with TRBJ2-7, with 7 bases identical to TRBD2. With 6 bases clipped from V and 1 base from J, the junction kept 12 bases outside the gene matches. Germline CDR1 MNHEY, CDR2 SMNVEV (reference sequence). This CDR3 spans 16 amino acids. The CDR3 DNA is TGTGCCAGCAGCTTCTCGACGGGGGGACTATCCTACGAGCAGTACTTC. Its translation: CASSFSTGGLSYEQYF.

This clone was seen only once. This chain links TRBV11-3 with TRBJ2-7; 9 nucleotides match TRBD1. Germline V gene sequence: CDR1 SGHNT, CDR2 YENEEA. With 5 bases clipped from V and 5 bases from J, the junction kept 19 bases outside the gene matches. The CDR3 covers 18 residues. CDR3 amino acids: CASSQTRPGQGQEHEQYF. Written as DNA, the CDR3 is TGTGCCAGCAGCCAAACGCGACCGGGACAGGGTCAAGAACACGAGCAGTACTTC.

The rearrangement joins TRBV4-1 to TRBJ1-4; a weak D match, TRBD1 (6 bases). Deletions cut 2 bases from V and 0 bases from J, with 13 bases between. The CDR3 sequence is 17 residues long. The germline V gene encodes CDR1 MGHRA and CDR2 YSYEKL. The CDR3 sequence: CASSQLEGGSTNEKLFF. CDR3 in DNA: TGCGCCAGCAGCCAATTAGAGGGGGGGTCAACTAATGAAAAACTGTTTTTT.

The rearrangement joins TRBV11-2 to TRBJ2-5, with 7 bases aligning to TRBD1. The germline gives CDR1 SGHAT, CDR2 FQNNGV. The CDR3 sequence is 15 residues long. The junction had 4 bases not matched to a gene; V was cut back by 1 base and J by 2 bases. CDR3 residues: CASSLGLGQQETQYF. CDR3 nucleotides: TGTGCCAGCAGCTTAGGACTGGGACAGCAAGAGACCCAGTACTTC.

Only a few counts were recorded for this clone. The V gene is TRBV4-3, the J gene TRBJ1-3; no clear D. In germline, CDR1 is LGHNA, CDR2 YSLEER. The CDR3 is 17 amino acids. Trimming shortened V by 1 base and J by 0 bases, and 13 bases separated the two germline ends. CDR3 amino acids: CASSQVGPGRSGNTIYF. In DNA, the CDR3 is TGCGCCAGCAGCCAAGTGGGCCCTGGCCGCTCTGGAAACACCATATATTTT.

This clone was seen once. The chain couples TRBV7-3 to TRBJ1-5, with D perhaps matching TRBD1 (5 bases). Trimming left V 1 base short and J 0 bases short, with 28 bases between. CDR1 and CDR2 (germline): SGHTA, FQGTGA. The CDR3 consists of 22 residues. CDR3: CASSLNPLSTPGGDYSNQPQHF. CDR3 DNA: TGTGCCAGCAGCTTAAACCCCTTATCCACGCCGGGGGGGGATTATAGCAATCAGCCCCAGCATTTT. The full variable domain, with the rest looked up from reference TRBV7-3 and TRBJ1-5, is GAGVSQTPSNKVTEKGKYVELRCDPISGHTALYWYRQSLGQGPEFLIYFQGTGAADDSGLPNDRFFAVRPEGSVSTLKIQRTERGDSAVYLCASSLNPLSTPGGDYSNQPQHFGDGTRLSIL.

The rearrangement links TRBV6-1 to TRBJ2-1; 8 bases align to TRBD2. The V gene's germline CDR1 is MNHNS and CDR2 SASEGT. V lost 4 bases and J lost 4; bases outside the gene matches: 3. This CDR3 has 14 residues. The CDR3: CASSGSGMYNEQFF. The CDR3 region has the DNA TGTGCCAGCAGTGGTAGCGGGATGTACAATGAGCAGTTCTTC.

The V and J genes are TRBV6-6 and TRBJ2-1; D may be TRBD2 (5 bases). Germline loops: CDR1 MNHNY, CDR2 SVGAGI (reference sequence). The CDR3 covers 16 residues. Between the trimmed V and J ends, which lost 2 bases and 4 bases, there was a span of 15 bases. This CDR3 reads CASSYIAWLSYNEQFF. The DNA of the CDR3 is TGTGCCAGCAGTTACATAGCGTGGCTATCGTACAATGAGCAGTTCTTC.

V is TRBV29-1 and J is TRBJ2-7, with 16 bases fitting TRBD2. This CDR3 is built from 16 residues. The germline CDR1 and CDR2 sequences are SQVTM and ANQGSEA. Trimming removed 6 bases from V and 4 bases from J; junction bases left unmatched: 9. CDR3 nucleotide sequence: TGCAGCGTAACCGGGACTAGCGGGAGGGGGGGTTACGAGCAGTACTTC. This translates into CSVTGTSGRGGYEQYF.

The genes are TRBV27 and TRBJ2-7; TRBD1 matches at 9 bases. Germline V gene lookup returns CDR1 MNHEY and CDR2 SMNVEV (reference sequence). Trimming removed 6 bases from V and 0 bases from J; junction bases left unmatched: 12. This CDR3 spans 17 amino acids. CDR3 sequence reads: CASSPGQGPWDSYEQYF. The CDR3 DNA sequence: TGTGCCAGCAGCCCGGGACAGGGCCCTTGGGACTCCTACGAGCAGTACTTC.

The rearrangement uses TRBV28 and TRBJ2-1; D might be TRBD2 (5 bases). The CDR3 has 16 amino acids. The V end was cut by 5 bases, the J end by 0 bases, with 14 bases between. CDR1 is MDHEN and CDR2 is SYDVKM in the germline V gene. CDR3 nucleotides: TGTGCCAGCAGTCCGAAACTAGGGAGCTCCTACAATGAGCAGTTCTTC. Amino acids: CASSPKLGSSYNEQFF.

This clone appeared once. This chain links TRBV5-6 with TRBJ2-1; D gene ambiguous. This CDR3 is 11 amino acids long. Germline CDR1 reads SGHDT; CDR2 reads YYEEEE. The V end lost 2 bases, the J end lost 8 bases, and 5 bases lay between the germline ends. CDR3 DNA sequence: TGTGCCAGCAGCTTAAGCTATGAGCAGTTCTTC. Amino acid sequence: CASSLSYEQFF.

As DNA, the CDR3 is TGTGCCAGCAGCCCTCCCGGGACAGGGTATGAAAAACTGTTTTTT. This translates into CASSPPGTGYEKLFF. This chain joins TRBV7-9 and TRBJ1-4, with 9 nucleotides matching TRBD1. Germline V gene data show CDR1 as SEHNR and CDR2 as FQNEAQ (reference sequence). This CDR3 has 15 amino acids. The V gene end was trimmed by 5 bases and the J gene end by 6 bases; junction bases not matched to a gene: 7.